The sequence of this T cell receptor (beta chain) was determined in a study of T cell responses to AZD1222 COVID-19 vaccine. The data were produced by immunoSEQ multiplex PCR, yet TCRdb's version contains in-frame clones alone and is incomplete. The repertoire consists of 100,000 to 150,000 clones, with approximately 90% occurring once and the leading ten covering roughly 0.98%. General study results and limits: No day 14 peak samples; only post-peak repertoires were characterized. Dominant CD4 TCR responses targeted spike regions 160-218 and 743-854.

Note on this clone: What it binds is not known.

The CDR3 is 14 residues long. Between the trimmed V and J ends, which lost 2 bases and 4 bases, there was a span of 10 bases. The germline V gene encodes CDR1 SGHDT and CDR2 YYEEEE. The sequence came from an adult who received the AZD1222 COVID-19 vaccine. V gene TRBV5-6 combines with J gene TRBJ1-3, with D maybe TRBD1 (6 bases). The specimen comprised peripheral blood, sampled 28 days after the second AZD1222 dose. The CDR3 bases are TGTGCCAGCAGCTTTGGGACAAGAGGAAACACCATATATTTT. It translates to CASSFGTRGNTIYF.